This T cell receptor beta chain was recorded in a study of technical replicates of blood from a handful of donors. TCRdb keeps only in-frame clones here, not all; method: immunoSEQ multiplex PCR. Of 70,000 to 85,000 clones in the sample, about 90% are singletons; the top ten hold 0.27%. CDR1 and CDR2 (germline): SGHRS, YFSETQ. J gave up 0 bases and V 2 bases, and 1 base lay outside the gene matches. The CDR3 is 16 amino acids. The chain is built from TRBV5-1 and TRBJ2-3; TRBD2 matches 12 bases. Sequencing input: T cells isolated from PBMCs. The clonotype comes from a human donor in good health. The CDR3 spells CASSFLAGGSTDTQYF. CDR3 nucleotide sequence: TGCGCCAGCAGCTTTCTAGCGGGAGGGAGCACAGATACGCAGTATTTT.